These 14 T cell receptor beta chains were all obtained from the same sample, sequenced in a study of beta chain features in type 1 diabetes. Study results and limitations: For Type 1 diabetes patients, all four CD4+ subsets carried TCRB CDR3s that were moderately but significantly shorter.

The investigators reverse transcribed all of the isolated RNA, so they sequenced expressed TCRB transcripts. Clones were read by immunoSEQ multiplex PCR, and TCRdb kept only the in-frame ones, dropping some. The sample holds about 260,000 clones; around 21% are singletons and the top ten take 0.028%. No antigen is known for these receptors. What was sequenced was naive CD4+ T cells from blood. The receptor source for this set is a woman aged 40-49 years with type 1 diabetes.

This clone came up a few times. The V and J genes are TRBV5-4 and TRBJ2-1, with D uncertain. CDR1 SGHNT and CDR2 YYREEE come from the germline V gene (reference sequence). The CDR3 runs to 15 residues. V was cut by 0 bases and J by 5 bases, with 12 bases left in between. CDR3 DNA sequence: TGTGCCAGCAGCTTGGCCCAGAGTGGGCACAATGAGCAGTTCTTC. Its protein product is CASSLAQSGHNEQFF.

This clone was detected a few times. The junction shows a germline mismatch at one end, possibly a read error. J is TRBJ2-1 and V is TRBV7-7; 8 bases are a match to TRBD2. CDR3 size: 15 residues. CDR1 is SSHAT and CDR2 is FNYEAQ in the germline V gene (reference sequence). The CDR3 protein is CASSPSAGGNNEQFF. In DNA form, the CDR3 reads TGTGCTAGCAGCCCTTCTGCGGGGGGTAACAATGAGCAGTTCTTC.

This chain joins TRBV28 and TRBJ2-7; TRBD1 matches at 8 bases. The CDR3 extends over 14 amino acids. Germline CDR1 is MDHEN and CDR2 is SYDVKM. Losses at the gene ends were 5 bases for V and 13 bases for J; bases not matched to a gene: 16. The CDR3: CASSPATPTGVGYF. In DNA, the CDR3 is TGTGCCAGCAGTCCCGCTACCCCGACAGGGGTGGGTTACTTC.

This sequence joins TRBV28 and TRBJ1-4, with 7 bases lining up with TRBD1. Germline-derived CDR1 and CDR2 are MDHEN and SYDVKM. The CDR3 is 14 residues long. Trimming cost V 3 bases and J 6 bases; bases outside gene matches: 4. The CDR3 DNA reads TGTGCCAGCAGTTTGGGCCAGGGGGATGAAAAACTGTTTTTT. Residues: CASSLGQGDEKLFF.

In this sample, this clone turned up a few times. The chain employs TRBV6-7 and TRBJ2-1; weak D call: TRBD1 (6 bases). TRBV6-7 is known as an ORF, though its function is uncertain. CDR3 size: 16 residues. V was pared by 0 bases and J by 6 bases, with 15 bases between. CDR3 in DNA: TGTGCCAGCAGTTACTCGACAGGTCTTAGGTGCAATGAGCAGTTCTTC. It translates to CASSYSTGLRCNEQFF.

This chain connects TRBV5-1 to TRBJ1-4; TRBD1 agrees at 9 bases. The CDR3 spans 15 residues. Per germline, CDR1 SGHRS and CDR2 YFSETQ. J gave up 5 bases and V 4 bases, and 6 bases lay outside the gene matches. CDR3 nucleotides: TGCGCCAGCAGCAGGACAGGGGAGGGAAATGAAAAACTGTTTTTT. It translates to CASSRTGEGNEKLFF.

The chain carries TRBV6-5 and TRBJ1-3; 8 bases are shared with TRBD1. Trimming took 6 bases from V and 0 from J; bases not matched to a gene: 4. The germline gives CDR1 MNHEY, CDR2 SVGAGI. The CDR3 consists of 15 residues. CDR3 coding DNA: TGTGCCAGCAGACCTGGACAGGGCTCTGGAAACACCATATATTTT. This encodes CASRPGQGSGNTIYF.

Only a few counts were recorded for this clone. V gene TRBV7-9 combines with J gene TRBJ1-6; D possibly corresponds to TRBD1 (5 bases). V was pared by 3 bases and J by 10 bases, with 13 bases between. The length of the CDR3 is 14 residues. CDR1 is SEHNR and CDR2 is FQNEAQ in the germline V gene (reference sequence). CDR3 in amino acids: CASSLGGVGSPLHF. DNA of the CDR3: TGTGCCAGCAGCTTGGGAGGGGTCGGCTCACCCCTCCACTTT.

This clone came up a few times. The chain employs TRBV18 and TRBJ2-5; 7 nucleotides align to TRBD1. From germline, CDR1 is KGHSH and CDR2 LQKENI. This CDR3 has 16 amino acids. After removal of 3 bases from V and 5 bases from J, the junction contained 12 bases not matched to a gene. This chain's CDR3 is CASSPSPDRVLETQYF. DNA of the CDR3: TGTGCCAGCTCACCCTCCCCCGACAGGGTATTGGAGACCCAGTACTTC.

This clone was seen more than once but under ten times. The J gene is TRBJ1-1, the V gene TRBV29-1; 8 nucleotides agree with TRBD1. Germline assignment: CDR1 SQVTM and CDR2 ANQGSEA. The CDR3 is 14 residues long. The junction had 6 bases not matched to a gene; V was cut back by 6 bases and J by 0 bases. This chain's CDR3 is CSVWTGLMNTEAFF. In nucleotides, the CDR3 is TGCAGCGTCTGGACAGGGTTGATGAACACTGAAGCTTTCTTT.

This clone has more than one count but fewer than ten. The gene calls are TRBV20-1 and TRBJ2-7, with D possibly matching TRBD1 (6 bases). Germline V CDR1 and CDR2: DFQATT, SNEGSKA (reference sequence). Trimming removed 3 bases at V and 6 bases at J, with 9 bases between. The CDR3 is made up of 11 amino acids. In DNA form, the CDR3 reads TGCAGTGCTAGTGGGGGCGGCGAGCAGTACTTC. Translating it yields CSASGGGEQYF.

The chain combines TRBV18 with TRBJ2-7; a possible D gene is TRBD1 (6 bases). CDR3 length: 14 residues. V lost 6 bases, J lost 7 bases, and 19 bases lay in between. CDR1 is KGHSH and CDR2 is LQKENI in the germline V gene. Written as DNA, the CDR3 is TGTGCCAGCTCCCCGGGCCTACAGGGTCGGGAGCAGTACTTC. As protein: CASSPGLQGREQYF.

This clone was found a few times. This chain joins TRBV27 and TRBJ1-2; no reliable D call. Per the germline V gene, CDR1 is MNHEY and CDR2 is SMNVEV (reference sequence). The CDR3 runs to 11 residues. The V end was cut by 7 bases, the J end by 3 bases, with 6 bases between. CDR3: CASKADYGYTF. CDR3 coding DNA: TGTGCCAGCAAGGCGGACTATGGCTACACCTTC.

V is TRBV27 and J is TRBJ2-5; 12 bases are a match to TRBD2. Germline trimming cut 5 bases from V and 5 bases from J; bases unmatched to any gene: 12. Germline V lookup: CDR1 MNHEY, CDR2 SMNVEV (reference sequence). This CDR3 contains 17 residues. For the CDR3, the DNA is TGTGCCAGCAGTCGCTCACGACTAGCGGGAGCGAGGGAGACCCAGTACTTC. Translating gives CASSRSRLAGARETQYF.